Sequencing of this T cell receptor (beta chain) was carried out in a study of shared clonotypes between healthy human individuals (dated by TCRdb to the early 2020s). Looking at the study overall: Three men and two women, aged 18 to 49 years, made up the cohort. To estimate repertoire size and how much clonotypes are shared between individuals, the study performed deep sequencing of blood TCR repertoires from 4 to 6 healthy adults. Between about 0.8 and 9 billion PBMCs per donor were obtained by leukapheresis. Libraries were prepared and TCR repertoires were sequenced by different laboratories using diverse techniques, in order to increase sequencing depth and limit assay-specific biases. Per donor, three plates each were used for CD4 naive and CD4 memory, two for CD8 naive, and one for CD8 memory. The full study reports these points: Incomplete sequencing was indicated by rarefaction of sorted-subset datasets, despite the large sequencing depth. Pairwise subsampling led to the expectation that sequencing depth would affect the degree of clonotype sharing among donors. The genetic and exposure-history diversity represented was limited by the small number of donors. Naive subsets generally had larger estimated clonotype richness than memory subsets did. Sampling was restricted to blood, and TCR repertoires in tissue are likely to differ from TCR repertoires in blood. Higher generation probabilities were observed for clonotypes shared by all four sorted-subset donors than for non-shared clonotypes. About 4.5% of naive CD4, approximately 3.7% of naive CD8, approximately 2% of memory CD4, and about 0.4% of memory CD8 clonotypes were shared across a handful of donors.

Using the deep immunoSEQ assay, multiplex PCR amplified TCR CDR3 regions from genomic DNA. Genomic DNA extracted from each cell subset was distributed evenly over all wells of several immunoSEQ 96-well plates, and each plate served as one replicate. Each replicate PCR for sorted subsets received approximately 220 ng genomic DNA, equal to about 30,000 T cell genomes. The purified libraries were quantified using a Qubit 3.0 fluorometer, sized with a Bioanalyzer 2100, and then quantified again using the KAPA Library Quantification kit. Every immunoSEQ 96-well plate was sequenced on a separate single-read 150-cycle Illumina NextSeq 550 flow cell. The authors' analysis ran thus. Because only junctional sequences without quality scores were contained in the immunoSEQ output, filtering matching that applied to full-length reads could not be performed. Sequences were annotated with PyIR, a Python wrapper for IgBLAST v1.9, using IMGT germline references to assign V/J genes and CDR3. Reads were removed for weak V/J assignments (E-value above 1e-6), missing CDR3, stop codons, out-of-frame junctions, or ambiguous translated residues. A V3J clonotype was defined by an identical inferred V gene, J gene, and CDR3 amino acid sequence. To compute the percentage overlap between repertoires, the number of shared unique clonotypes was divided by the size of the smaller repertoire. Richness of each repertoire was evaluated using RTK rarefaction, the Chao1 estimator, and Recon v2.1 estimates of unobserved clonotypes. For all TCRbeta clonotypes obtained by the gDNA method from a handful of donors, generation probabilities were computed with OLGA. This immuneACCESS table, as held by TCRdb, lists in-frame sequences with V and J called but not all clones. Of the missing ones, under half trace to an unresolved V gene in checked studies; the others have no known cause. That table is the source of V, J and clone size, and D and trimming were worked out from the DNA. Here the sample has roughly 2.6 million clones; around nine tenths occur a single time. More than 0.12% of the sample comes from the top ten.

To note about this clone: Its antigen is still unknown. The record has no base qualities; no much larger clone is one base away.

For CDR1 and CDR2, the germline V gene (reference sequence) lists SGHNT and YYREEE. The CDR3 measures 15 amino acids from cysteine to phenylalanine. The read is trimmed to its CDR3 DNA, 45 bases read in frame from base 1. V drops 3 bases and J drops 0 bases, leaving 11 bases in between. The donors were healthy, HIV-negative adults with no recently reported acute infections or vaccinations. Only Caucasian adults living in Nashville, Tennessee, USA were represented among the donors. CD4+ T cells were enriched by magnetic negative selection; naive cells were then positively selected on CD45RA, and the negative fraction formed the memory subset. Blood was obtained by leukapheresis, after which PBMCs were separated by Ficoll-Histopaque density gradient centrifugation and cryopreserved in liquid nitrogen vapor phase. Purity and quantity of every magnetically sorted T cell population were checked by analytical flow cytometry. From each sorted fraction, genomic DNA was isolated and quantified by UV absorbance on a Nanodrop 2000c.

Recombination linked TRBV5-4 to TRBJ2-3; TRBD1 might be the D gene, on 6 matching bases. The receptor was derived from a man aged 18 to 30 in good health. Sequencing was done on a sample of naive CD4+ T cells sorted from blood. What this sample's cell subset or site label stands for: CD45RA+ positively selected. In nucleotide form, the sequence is TGTGCCAGCAGCTCGCTAGGGGGTAGCACAGATACGCAGTATTTT. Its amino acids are CASSSLGGSTDTQYF.